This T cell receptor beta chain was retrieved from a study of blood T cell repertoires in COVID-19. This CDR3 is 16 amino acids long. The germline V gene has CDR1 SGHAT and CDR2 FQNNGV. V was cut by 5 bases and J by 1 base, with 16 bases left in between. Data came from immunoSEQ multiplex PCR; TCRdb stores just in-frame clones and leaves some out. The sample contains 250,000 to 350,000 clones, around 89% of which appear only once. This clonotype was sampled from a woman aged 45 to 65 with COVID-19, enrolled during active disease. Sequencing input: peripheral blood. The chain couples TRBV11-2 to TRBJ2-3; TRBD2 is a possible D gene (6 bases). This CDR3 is CASSPNSGRGTDTQYF. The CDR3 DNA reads TGTGCCAGCAGCCCTAATAGCGGAAGGGGCACAGATACGCAGTATTTT.